What follows describes a single TCR beta chain. These data are taken from a study of cytotoxic CD8 clonotypes in ibrutinib-treated CLL. Germline V CDR1 and CDR2: MDHEN, SYDVKM. This CDR3 is 14 amino acids long. With 7 bases removed from V and 2 bases from J, the gap between germline ends came to 14 bases. The data were produced by immunoSEQ multiplex PCR, yet TCRdb's version contains in-frame clones alone and is incomplete. The table has tens of thousands of clones, about 70% seen once. Sample: PBMCs, taken at disease progression, from a patient treated with ibrutinib. The TCR sequence derives from a human donor with chronic lymphocytic leukemia. V usage is TRBV28 and J usage is TRBJ2-5; TRBD1 might be the D (6 bases). The CDR3 sequence: CASISAQGQETQYF. As DNA, the CDR3 is TGTGCCAGCATCTCGGCGCAGGGGCAAGAGACCCAGTACTTC.